This TCR beta chain originates from a study of CD8+CD57+ T cells in acquired aplastic anemia. The CDR3 is made up of 15 amino acids. With 1 base removed from V and 2 bases from J, the gap between germline ends came to 10 bases. From germline, CDR1 is SGHTA and CDR2 FQGTGA. Genomic DNA acted as the template from which TCR beta VDJ combination and CDR3 sequence profiling were carried out. TCRdb re-derived calls from the reads in MiXCR, one entry per CDR3 protein. The sample includes about 190,000 distinct CDR3 sequences, around half of them seen just once. For sequencing, patients were chosen who had shown expansion of CD8+CD57+ cells by flow cytometry. This clonotype was found many times.

Sequencing input: sorted CD4+, CD8+, or CD8+CD57+ T cells (not recorded which) from PBMCs. The clonotype was recovered from a human donor with aplastic anemia. This rearrangement joins TRBV7-3 to TRBJ2-3, with D unresolved. CDR3 bases: TGTGCCAGCAGCTTAAGGGGTCAGTTCACAGATACGCAGTATTTT. Amino acid sequence: CASSLRGQFTDTQYF. Full variable domain (remainder filled in from reference TRBV7-3 and TRBJ2-3): GAGVSQTPSNKVTEKGKYVELRCDPISGHTALYWYRQSLGQGPEFLIYFQGTGAADDSGLPNDRFFAVRPEGSVSTLKIQRTERGDSAVYLCASSLRGQFTDTQYFGPGTRLTVL.